One and the same sample provided the 6 T cell receptor beta chains below, sequenced in a study of blood T cell repertoires in COVID-19. Sequencing was performed with immunoSEQ multiplex PCR; in TCRdb, only in-frame clones are kept and a portion is missing. The repertoire consists of about 83,000 clones, with around 80% occurring once and the leading ten covering about a fifth. Sequencing used peripheral blood. The origin of the receptors is a woman of 80 years or more with active or convalescent COVID-19.

On this clone itself: Germline and junction disagree at one end, which may indicate a read error. This chain links TRBV7-7 with TRBJ2-1; D possibly corresponds to TRBD1 (6 bases). The germline V gene has CDR1 SSHAT and CDR2 FNYEAQ (reference sequence). The CDR3 consists of 13 residues. In DNA, the CDR3 is TGTGCTAGCAGCTACACAGGGTACAATGAGCAGTTCTTC. It yields the protein CASSYTGYNEQFF.

The sample holds a few counts of this clone. CDR3 coding DNA: TGTGCCAGCAGCGCAGGAGGAATGGGCTCCGTCTACGAGCAGTACTTC. Protein product: CASSAGGMGSVYEQYF. The gene calls are TRBV9 and TRBJ2-7; tentative D call: TRBD2 (5 bases). V was clipped by 3 bases and J by 3 bases, with 19 bases between them. Germline CDR1 and CDR2: SGDLS and YYNGEE. This CDR3 contains 16 residues.

The genes are TRBV23-1 and TRBJ2-3; a weak D match, TRBD2 (6 bases). TRBV23-1 is known as an ORF, though its function is uncertain. Trimming removed 0 bases from V and 7 bases from J, with 14 bases in between. This CDR3 spans 15 amino acids. CDR3 amino acids: CASSQSNPTSYTQYF. The DNA for the CDR3 is TGCGCCAGCAGTCAATCAAACCCGACTAGTTATACGCAGTATTTT.

The chain combines TRBV6-1 with TRBJ2-2; D not certain. Per the germline V gene, CDR1 is MNHNS and CDR2 is SASEGT. This CDR3 comprises 14 residues. Trimming left V 4 bases short and J 6 bases short, with 12 bases between. CDR3 coding DNA: TGTGCCAGCAGTGGAGCGTCTCCCGCCGGGGAGCTGTTTTTT. This sequence encodes CASSGASPAGELFF.

The V call is TRBV7-2, the J call TRBJ1-3, with a weak D call TRBD1 (6 bases). The germline V gene encodes CDR1 SGHTA and CDR2 FQGNSA. The CDR3 consists of 14 residues. V lost 1 base to trimming and J lost 7 bases, with 11 bases between them. As DNA, the CDR3 is TGTGCCAGCAGCTTAGTTCGGGGGGCTAACACCATATATTTT. Its translation: CASSLVRGANTIYF.

The chain employs TRBV9 and TRBJ2-1; possible D gene TRBD1, 6 bases. Trimming cost V 3 bases and J 1 base, with 8 bases left between them. The CDR3 totals 14 residues. Germline assignment: CDR1 SGDLS and CDR2 YYNGEE. CDR3 DNA: TGTGCCAGCAGCGACGGGACATCCTACAATGAGCAGTTCTTC. Its protein is CASSDGTSYNEQFF.